The T cell receptor beta chain under discussion was sequenced for a study of T cell repertoires in cytomegalovirus infection. Study as a whole: Matching HLA type, along with CMV infection, was indicated by public TCR beta signatures. General study results and limits: Accumulated public TCR beta family frequency recognized individuals carrying CMV together with the relevant HLA. HLA-C-restricted TCR beta clonotypes specific for CMV led the ex vivo response.

Regarding this clonotype: The antigen remains unidentified.

TCRdb reprocessed the reads with MiXCR, giving one entry per CDR3 protein. The data hold more than 150,000 distinct CDR3 sequences, with around 20% observed a single time. Germline CDR1 reads MNHEY; CDR2 reads SVGEGT. The ends lost 7 bases at V and 8 bases at J; junction bases unmatched: 14. This CDR3 contains 15 residues. J is TRBJ1-2 and V is TRBV6-2 or TRBV6-3; 9 nucleotides align to TRBD1. Sequencing was performed on PBMCs. This TCR derives from a human donor in good health (CMV status not recorded). Some clones in this sample may be carry-over from other donors' samples. The CDR3 loop reads CASKNPGQGLGGYTF. The CDR3 DNA follows: TGTGCCAGCAAAAATCCGGGACAGGGCCTGGGCGGCTACACCTTC.